The T cell receptor (beta chain) under discussion was sequenced for a study of PD-1 blockade in classical Hodgkin lymphoma. Study-level points and caveats: While CD8+ TCR diversity did not rise significantly by C4D1, CD4+ TCR diversity did.

This clone appeared many times. Its target is unknown. Germline V lookup: CDR1 MNHEY, CDR2 SVGAGI. Deletions cut 0 bases from V and 0 bases from J, with 5 bases between. The CDR3 has 14 residues. Measured with immunoSEQ multiplex PCR; TCRdb has only the in-frame clones, and not every one. The sample consists of more than 140,000 clones, around four fifths of them appearing once. All trial patients relapsed after autologous stem cell transplantation. The sequence came from a human donor with classical Hodgkin lymphoma. This sample comprised peripheral blood mononuclear cells (PBMCs), obtained before the second cycle of nivolumab. The rearrangement uses TRBV6-5 and TRBJ2-5, with D unresolved. In DNA, the CDR3 is TGTGCCAGCAGTTACTCGGGAAACCAAGAGACCCAGTACTTC. Translating gives CASSYSGNQETQYF.